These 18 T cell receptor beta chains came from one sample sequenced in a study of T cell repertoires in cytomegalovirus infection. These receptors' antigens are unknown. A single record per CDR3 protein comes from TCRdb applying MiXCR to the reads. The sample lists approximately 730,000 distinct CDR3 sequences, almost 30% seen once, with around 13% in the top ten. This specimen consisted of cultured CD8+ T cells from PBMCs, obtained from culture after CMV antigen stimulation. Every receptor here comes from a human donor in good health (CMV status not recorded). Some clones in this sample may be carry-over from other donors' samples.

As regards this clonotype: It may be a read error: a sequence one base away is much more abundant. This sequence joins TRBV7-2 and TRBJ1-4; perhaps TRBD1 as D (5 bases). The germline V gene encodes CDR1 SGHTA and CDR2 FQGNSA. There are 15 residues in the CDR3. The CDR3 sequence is CASSSPGQGGEELFF. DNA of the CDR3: TGTGCCAGCAGCTCTCCCGGGCAGGGTGGTGAAGAACTGTTTTTT.

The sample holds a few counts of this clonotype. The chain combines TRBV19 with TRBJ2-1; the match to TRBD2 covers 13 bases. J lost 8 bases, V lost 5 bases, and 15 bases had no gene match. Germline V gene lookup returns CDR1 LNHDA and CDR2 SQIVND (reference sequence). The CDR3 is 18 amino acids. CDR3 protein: CASSEGVWTSGSGDEQFF. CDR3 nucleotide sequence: TGTGCCAGTAGTGAGGGAGTGTGGACTAGCGGGAGTGGCGATGAGCAGTTCTTC.

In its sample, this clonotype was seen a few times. Here the CDR3 reads CASSLVASGKETQYF. The CDR3 DNA is TGTGCCAGCAGCTTAGTGGCTAGCGGAAAAGAGACCCAGTACTTC. The chain combines TRBV7-9 with TRBJ2-5, with 7 bases aligning to TRBD2. Trimming took 1 base from V and 3 from J; bases not matched to a gene: 5. This CDR3 spans 15 amino acids. Germline V gives CDR1 SEHNR, CDR2 FQNEAQ (reference sequence).

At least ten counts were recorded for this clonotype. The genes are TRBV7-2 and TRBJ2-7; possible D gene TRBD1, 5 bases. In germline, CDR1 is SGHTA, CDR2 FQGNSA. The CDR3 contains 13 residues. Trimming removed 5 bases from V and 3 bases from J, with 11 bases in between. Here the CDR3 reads CASSPRENYEQYF. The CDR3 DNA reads TGTGCCAGCAGCCCCAGGGAAAACTACGAGCAGTACTTC.

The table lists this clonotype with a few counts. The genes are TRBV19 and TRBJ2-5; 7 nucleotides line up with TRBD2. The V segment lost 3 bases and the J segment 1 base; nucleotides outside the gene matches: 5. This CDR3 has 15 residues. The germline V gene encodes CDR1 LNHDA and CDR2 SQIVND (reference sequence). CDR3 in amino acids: CASSIERGVQETQYF. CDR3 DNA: TGTGCCAGTAGTATCGAGCGGGGAGTCCAAGAGACCCAGTACTTC.

CDR3 sequence: CASRMGLAEPYEQYF. In DNA, the CDR3 is TGTGCCAGCAGGATGGGACTAGCGGAACCCTACGAGCAGTACTTC. The gene calls are TRBV12-3 or TRBV12-4 and TRBJ2-7; TRBD2 agrees at 11 bases. After removal of 6 bases from V and 2 bases from J, the junction contained 6 bases not matched to a gene. This CDR3 is 15 amino acids long.

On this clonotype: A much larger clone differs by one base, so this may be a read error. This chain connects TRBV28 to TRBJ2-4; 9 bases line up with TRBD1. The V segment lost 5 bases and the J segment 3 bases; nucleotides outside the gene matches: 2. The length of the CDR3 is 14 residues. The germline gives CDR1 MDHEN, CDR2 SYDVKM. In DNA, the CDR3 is TGTGCCAGCAGTCCGACAGGGGGCAAAAACATTCAGTACTTC. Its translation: CASSPTGGKNIQYF.

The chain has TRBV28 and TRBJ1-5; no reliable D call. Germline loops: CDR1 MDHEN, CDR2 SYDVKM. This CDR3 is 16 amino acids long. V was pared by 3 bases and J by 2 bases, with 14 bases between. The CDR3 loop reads CASSFSLVGGNQPQHF. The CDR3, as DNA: TGTGCCAGCAGTTTTAGCTTAGTCGGGGGCAATCAGCCCCAGCATTTT.

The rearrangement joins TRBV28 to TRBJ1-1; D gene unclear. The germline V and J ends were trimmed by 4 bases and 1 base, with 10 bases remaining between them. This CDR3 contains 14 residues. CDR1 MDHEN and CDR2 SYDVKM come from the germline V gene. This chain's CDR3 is CASSSGLWNTEAFF. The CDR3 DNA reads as TGTGCCAGCAGTTCCGGTCTTTGGAACACTGAAGCTTTCTTT. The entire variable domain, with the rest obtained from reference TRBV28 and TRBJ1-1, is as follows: DVKVTQSSRYLVKRTGEKVFLECVQDMDHENMFWYRQDPGLGLRLIYFSYDVKMKEKGDIPEGYSVSREKKERFSLILESASTNQTSMYLCASSSGLWNTEAFFGQGTRLTVV.

This CDR3 is CSARGEGAGYEQYV. CDR3 sequence (DNA): TGCAGTGCTAGAGGGGAGGGGGCTGGCTACGAGCAGTACGTC. The chain uses TRBV20-1 and TRBJ2-7, with D possibly being TRBD1 or TRBD2 (7 bases each). Looked up from germline, CDR1 is DFQATT and CDR2 is SNEGSKA (reference sequence). The ends were cut back, 1 base at V and 3 bases at J, with 13 bases in the middle. This CDR3 comprises 14 residues.

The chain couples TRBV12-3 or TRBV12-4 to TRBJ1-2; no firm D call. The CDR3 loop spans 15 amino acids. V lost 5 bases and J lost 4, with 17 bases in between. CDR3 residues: CASSRKEQVAYGYTF. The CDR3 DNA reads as TGTGCCAGCAGTCGAAAGGAGCAGGTCGCCTATGGCTACACCTTC.

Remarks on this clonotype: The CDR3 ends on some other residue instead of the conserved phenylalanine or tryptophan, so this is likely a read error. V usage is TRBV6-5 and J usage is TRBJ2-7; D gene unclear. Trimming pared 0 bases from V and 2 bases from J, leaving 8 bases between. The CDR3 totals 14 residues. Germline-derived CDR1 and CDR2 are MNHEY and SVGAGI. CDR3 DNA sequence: TGTGCCAGCAGTTACTCGACGGCCCCCTACGAGCAGTACTCC. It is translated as CASSYSTAPYEQYS.

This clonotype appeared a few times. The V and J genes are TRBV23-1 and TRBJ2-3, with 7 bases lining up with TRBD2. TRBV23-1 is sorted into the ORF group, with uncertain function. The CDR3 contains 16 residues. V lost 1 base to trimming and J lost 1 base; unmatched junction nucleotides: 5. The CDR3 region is CASSQFWTRGTDTQYF. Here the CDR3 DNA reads TGCGCCAGCAGTCAATTTTGGACTAGAGGCACAGATACGCAGTATTTT.

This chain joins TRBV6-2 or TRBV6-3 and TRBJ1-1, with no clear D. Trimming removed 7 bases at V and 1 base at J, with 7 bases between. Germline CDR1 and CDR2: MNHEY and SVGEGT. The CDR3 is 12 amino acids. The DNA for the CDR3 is TGTGCCAGCACCAGAAGGAACACTGAAGCTTTCTTT. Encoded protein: CASTRRNTEAFF.

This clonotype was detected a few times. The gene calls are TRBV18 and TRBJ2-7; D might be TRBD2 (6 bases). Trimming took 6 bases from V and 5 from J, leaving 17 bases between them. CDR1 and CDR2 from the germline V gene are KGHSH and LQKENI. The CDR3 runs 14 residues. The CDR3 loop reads CASSPSRAGNEQYF. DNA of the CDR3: TGTGCCAGCTCCCCTTCGCGGGCGGGAAACGAGCAGTACTTC.

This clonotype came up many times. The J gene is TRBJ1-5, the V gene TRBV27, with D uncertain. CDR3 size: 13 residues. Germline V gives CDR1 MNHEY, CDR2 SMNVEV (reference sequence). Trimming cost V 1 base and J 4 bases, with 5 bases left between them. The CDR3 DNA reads TGTGCCAGCAGTTTATACCCTAATCAGCCCCAGCATTTT. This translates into CASSLYPNQPQHF.

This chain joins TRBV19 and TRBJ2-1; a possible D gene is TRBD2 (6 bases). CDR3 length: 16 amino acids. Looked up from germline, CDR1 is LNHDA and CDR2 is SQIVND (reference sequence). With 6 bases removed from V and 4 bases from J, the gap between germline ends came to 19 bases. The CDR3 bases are TGTGCCAGTAGCCTCCTCCGGGACGGGGGTTACAATGAGCAGTTCTTC. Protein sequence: CASSLLRDGGYNEQFF.

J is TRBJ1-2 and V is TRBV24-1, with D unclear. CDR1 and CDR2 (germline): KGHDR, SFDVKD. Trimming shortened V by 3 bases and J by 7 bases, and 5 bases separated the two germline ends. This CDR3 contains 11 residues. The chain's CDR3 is CATSDPSGYTF. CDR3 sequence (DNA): TGTGCCACCAGTGATCCGTCTGGCTACACCTTC.